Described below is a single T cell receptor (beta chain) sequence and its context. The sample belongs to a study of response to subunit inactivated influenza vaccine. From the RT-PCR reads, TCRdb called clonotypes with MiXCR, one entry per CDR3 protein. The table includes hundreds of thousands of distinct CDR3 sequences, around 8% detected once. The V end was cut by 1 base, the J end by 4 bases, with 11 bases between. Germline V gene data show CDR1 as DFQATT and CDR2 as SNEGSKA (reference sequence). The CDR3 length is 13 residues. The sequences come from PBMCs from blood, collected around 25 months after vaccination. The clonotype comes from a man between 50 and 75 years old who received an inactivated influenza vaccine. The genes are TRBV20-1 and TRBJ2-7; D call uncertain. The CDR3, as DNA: TGCAGTGCTAGAGGACTTGGAAAGTACGAGCAGTACTTC. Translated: CSARGLGKYEQYF.